This TCR beta chain is drawn from a study of blood T cell repertoires in COVID-19. Only in-frame clones appear in the TCRdb table, and some are missing; sequencing was by immunoSEQ multiplex PCR. The sample contains about 140,000 clones, over 80% of which appear only once. Cohorts were based on clinical histories the participants reported. Material: PBMCs or T cells enriched from blood (not recorded which). This receptor was obtained from a man aged 65 to 85 who had been exposed to COVID-19.

The DNA of the CDR3 is TGCGCCAGCAGCATGAAGGGGCAGCTGAACACTGAAGCTTTCTTT. It yields the protein CASSMKGQLNTEAFF. This rearrangement joins TRBV5-1 to TRBJ1-1; D is perhaps TRBD1 (5 bases). The germline gives CDR1 SGHRS, CDR2 YFSETQ. There are 15 residues in the CDR3. Trimming took off 4 bases at V and 0 bases at J, with 13 bases between the two ends.